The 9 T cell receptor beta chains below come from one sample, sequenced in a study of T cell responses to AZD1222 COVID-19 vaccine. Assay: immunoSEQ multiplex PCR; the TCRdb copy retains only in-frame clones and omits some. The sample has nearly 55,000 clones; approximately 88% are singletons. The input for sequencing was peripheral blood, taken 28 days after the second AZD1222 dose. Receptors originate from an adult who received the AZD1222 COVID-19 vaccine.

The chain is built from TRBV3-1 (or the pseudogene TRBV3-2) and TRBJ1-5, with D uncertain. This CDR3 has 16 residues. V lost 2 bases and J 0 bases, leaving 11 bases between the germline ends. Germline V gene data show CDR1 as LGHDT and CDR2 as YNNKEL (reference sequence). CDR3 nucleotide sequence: TGTGCCAGCAGCCAAAACCCCTCTTATAGCAATCAGCCCCAGCATTTT. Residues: CASSQNPSYSNQPQHF.

As DNA, the CDR3 is TGTGCCAGCTCACCACCAGGGCAGCGAGCTTTCTTT. It translates to CASSPPGQRAFF. The rearrangement uses TRBV18 and TRBJ1-1, with D hard to call. Germline assignment: CDR1 KGHSH and CDR2 LQKENI. The ends were cut back, 0 bases at V and 10 bases at J, with 9 bases in the middle. The CDR3 runs 12 residues. The variable domain in full, with the rest retrieved from reference TRBV18 and TRBJ1-1, is NAGVMQNPRHLVRRRGQEARLRCSPMKGHSHVYWYRQLPEEGLKFMVYLQKENIIDESGMPKERFSAEFPKEGPSILRIQQVVRGDSAAYFCASSPPGQRAFFGQGTRLTVV.

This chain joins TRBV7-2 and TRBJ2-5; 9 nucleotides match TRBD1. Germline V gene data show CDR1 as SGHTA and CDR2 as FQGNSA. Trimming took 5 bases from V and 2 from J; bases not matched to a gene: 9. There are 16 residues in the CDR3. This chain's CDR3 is CASSLTGGVGQETQYF. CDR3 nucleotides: TGTGCCAGCAGCCTTACAGGGGGCGTGGGTCAAGAGACCCAGTACTTC.

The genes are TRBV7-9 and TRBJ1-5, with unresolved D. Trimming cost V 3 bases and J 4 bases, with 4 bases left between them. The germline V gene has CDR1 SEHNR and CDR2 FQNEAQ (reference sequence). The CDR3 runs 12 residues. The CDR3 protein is CASSFFNQPQHF. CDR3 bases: TGTGCCAGCAGCTTTTTTAATCAGCCCCAGCATTTT.

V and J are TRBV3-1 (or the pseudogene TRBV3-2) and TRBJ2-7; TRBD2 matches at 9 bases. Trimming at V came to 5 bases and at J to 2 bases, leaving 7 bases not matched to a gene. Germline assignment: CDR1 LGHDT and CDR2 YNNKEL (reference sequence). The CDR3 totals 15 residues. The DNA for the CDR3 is TGTGCCAGCAGCTACATAGCGGGAGTGGCCTACGAGCAGTACTTC. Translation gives CASSYIAGVAYEQYF.

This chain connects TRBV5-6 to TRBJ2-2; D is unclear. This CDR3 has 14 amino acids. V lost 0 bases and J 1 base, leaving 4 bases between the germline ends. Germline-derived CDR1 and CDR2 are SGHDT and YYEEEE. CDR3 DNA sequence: TGTGCCAGCAGCTTGGTCTTGAACACCGGGGAGCTGTTTTTT. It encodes CASSLVLNTGELFF.

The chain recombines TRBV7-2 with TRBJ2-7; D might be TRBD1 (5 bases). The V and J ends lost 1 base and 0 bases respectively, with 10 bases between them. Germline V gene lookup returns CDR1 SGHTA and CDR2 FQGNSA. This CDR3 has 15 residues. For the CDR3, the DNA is TGTGCCAGCAGCTTAGATGCGACAGTCTCCTACGAGCAGTACTTC. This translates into CASSLDATVSYEQYF.

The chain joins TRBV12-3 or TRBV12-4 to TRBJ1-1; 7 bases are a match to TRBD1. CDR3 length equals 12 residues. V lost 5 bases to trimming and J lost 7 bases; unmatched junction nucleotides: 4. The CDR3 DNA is TGTGCCAGCAGTCAGGACAGGTTTGAAGCTTTCTTT. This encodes CASSQDRFEAFF.

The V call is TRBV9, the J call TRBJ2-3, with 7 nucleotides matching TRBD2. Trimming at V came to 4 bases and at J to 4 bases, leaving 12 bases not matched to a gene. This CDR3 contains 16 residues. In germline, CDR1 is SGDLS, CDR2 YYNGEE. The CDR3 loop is CASSPTGGSPADTQYF. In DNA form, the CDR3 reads TGTGCCAGCAGCCCCACCGGCGGGAGCCCAGCAGATACGCAGTATTTT.